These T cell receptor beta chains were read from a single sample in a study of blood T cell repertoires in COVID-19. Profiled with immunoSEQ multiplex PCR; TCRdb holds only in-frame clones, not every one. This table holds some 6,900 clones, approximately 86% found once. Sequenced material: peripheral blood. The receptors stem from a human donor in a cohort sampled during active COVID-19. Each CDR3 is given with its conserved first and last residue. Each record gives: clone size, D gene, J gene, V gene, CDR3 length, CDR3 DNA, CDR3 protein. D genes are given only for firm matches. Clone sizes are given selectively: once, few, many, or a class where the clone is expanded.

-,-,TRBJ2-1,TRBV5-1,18,TGCGCCAGCAGCTTGGCCGCCCGACTCACCACACCCTACAATGAGCAGTTCTTC,CASSLAARLTTPYNEQFF
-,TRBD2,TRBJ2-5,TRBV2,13,TGTGCCAGCAGTGGGGGACTAGGGGAGACCCAGTACTTC,CASSGGLGETQYF
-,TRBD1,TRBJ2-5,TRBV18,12,TGTGCCAGCGCCCCGGACAGGGAGACCCAGTACTTC,CASAPDRETQYF
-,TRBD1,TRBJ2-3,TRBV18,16,TGTGCCAGCTCACCTGGACAGGGCCATTCGGCAGATACGCAGTATTTT,CASSPGQGHSADTQYF
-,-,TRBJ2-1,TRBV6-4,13,TGTGCCAGCAGTGCGGGCTCCTACAATGAGCAGTTCTTC,CASSAGSYNEQFF
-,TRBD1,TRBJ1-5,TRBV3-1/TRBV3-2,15,TGTGCCAGCAGTACCGGGACAGGGGGCGGTCAGCCCCAGCATTTT,CASSTGTGGGQPQHF
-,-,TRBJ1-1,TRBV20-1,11,TGCAGTGCTATCACTCTTTTTGAAGCTTTCTTT,CSAITLFEAFF
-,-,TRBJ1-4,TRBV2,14,TGTGCCAGCAGTGTTTGGGGGGCTAATGAAAAACTGTTTTTT,CASSVWGANEKLFF
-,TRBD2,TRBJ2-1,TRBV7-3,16,TGTGCCAGCAGCTCACGTGGACTAGCGGGAGGCGAGGTGCAGTTCTTC,CASSSRGLAGGEVQFF
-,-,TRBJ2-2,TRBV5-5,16,TGTGCCAGCCAGACAACGGGGACAATTAACACCGGGGAGCTGTTTTTT,CASQTTGTINTGELFF
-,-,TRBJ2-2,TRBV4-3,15,TGCGCCAGCAGCCCAGTAATTTCGAACACCGGGGAGCTGTTTTTT,CASSPVISNTGELFF
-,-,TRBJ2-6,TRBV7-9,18,TGTGCCAGCAGCTCGCCGATGCAGGGCCTCTCTGGGGCCAACGTCCTGACTTTC,CASSSPMQGLSGANVLTF
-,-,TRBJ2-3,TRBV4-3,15,TGCGCCAGCAGCCTCCGGGAGATCGGCACAGATACGCAGTATTTT,CASSLREIGTDTQYF
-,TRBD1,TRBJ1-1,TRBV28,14,TGTGCCAGCAGTGCCCCTACCGGACAGGGGCAAGCTTTCTTT,CASSAPTGQGQAFF
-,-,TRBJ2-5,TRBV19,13,TGTGCCAGTAGTCGGCGGGGAACGGAGACCCAGTACTTC,CASSRRGTETQYF
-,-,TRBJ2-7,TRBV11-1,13,TGTGCCAGCAGCCCGAGTGAGGGCCGCGAGCAGTACTTC,CASSPSEGREQYF
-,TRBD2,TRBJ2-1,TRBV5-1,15,TGCGCCAGCAGCTTAGTAGCGGGACCGAACAATGAGCAGTTCTTC,CASSLVAGPNNEQFF
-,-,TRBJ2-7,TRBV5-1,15,TGCGCCAGCAGCTTGTTGGCGGGGGCTCACTACGAGCAGTACTTC,CASSLLAGAHYEQYF
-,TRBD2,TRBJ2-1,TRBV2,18,TGTGCCAGCAGTGGGGGACTAGCTGTCCCGAGCTCCTACAATGAGCAGTTCTTC,CASSGGLAVPSSYNEQFF
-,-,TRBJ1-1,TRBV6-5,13,TGTGCCAGCAGTTACTCGGGAGAAACTGAAGCTTTCTTT,CASSYSGETEAFF
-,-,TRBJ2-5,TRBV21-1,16,TGTGCCAGCAGCAAAGTAGCGGGGGGACCACTGGGGACCCAGTACTTC,CASSKVAGGPLGTQYF
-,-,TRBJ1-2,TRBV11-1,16,TGTGCCAGCAGCGGCAGACTTACTGGAAAGACCTATGGCTACACCTTC,CASSGRLTGKTYGYTF
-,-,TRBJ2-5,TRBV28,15,TGTGCCAGCAGCCCCGGTGGGAGGAATCAAGAGACCCAGTACTTC,CASSPGGRNQETQYF
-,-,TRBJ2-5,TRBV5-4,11,TGTGCCAGCAGCTCTCAAGAGACCCAGTACTTC,CASSSQETQYF
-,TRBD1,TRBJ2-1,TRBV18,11,TGTGCCACCGACAGGGTTAATGAGCAGTTCTTC,CATDRVNEQFF
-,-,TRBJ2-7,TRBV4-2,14,TGTGCCAGCAGCCAAGACGGGAACTACTACGAGCAGTACTTC,CASSQDGNYYEQYF
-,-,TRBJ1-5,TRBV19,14,TGTGCCAGTAGTAGCGGGACGGAAGGGCAGCCCCAGCATTTT,CASSSGTEGQPQHF
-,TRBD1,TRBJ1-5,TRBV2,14,TGTGCCAGCAGGGCTACAGGGGTCAATCAGCCCCAGCATTTT,CASRATGVNQPQHF
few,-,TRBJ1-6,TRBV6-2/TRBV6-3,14,TGTGCCAGCAGTTACCCACAGGACAATTCACCCCTCCACTTT,CASSYPQDNSPLHF
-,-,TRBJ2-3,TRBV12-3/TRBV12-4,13,TGTGCCAGCAGTTTAGGGCGGGGCTTCGCGCAGTATTTT,CASSLGRGFAQYF
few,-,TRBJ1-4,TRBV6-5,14,TGTGCCAGCAGTTACGAGGCACGGGGTGAAAAACTGTTTTTT,CASSYEARGEKLFF
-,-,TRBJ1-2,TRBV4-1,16,TGCGCCAGCAGCCAAGATTTTGTGTCCCAGAACTATGGCTACACCTTC,CASSQDFVSQNYGYTF
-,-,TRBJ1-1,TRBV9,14,TGTGCCAGCAGCGCCGTTACAGGACCCTCTGAAGCTTTCTTT,CASSAVTGPSEAFF
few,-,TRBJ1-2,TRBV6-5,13,TGTGCCAGCAGTATGGACAGTTATTATGGCTACACCTTC,CASSMDSYYGYTF
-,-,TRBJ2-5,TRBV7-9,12,TGTGCCAGCAGCTTTACTAGCGAGACCCAGTACTTC,CASSFTSETQYF
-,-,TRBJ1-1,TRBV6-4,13,TGTGCCAGCAGCAGGGAAATGAACACTGAAGCTTTCTTT,CASSREMNTEAFF
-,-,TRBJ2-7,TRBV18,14,TGTGCCAGCTCAAGGGCGGGGCCTCCCTACGAGCAGTACTTC,CASSRAGPPYEQYF
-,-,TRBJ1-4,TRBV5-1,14,TGCGCCAGCAGCTCCGTTGCAACTAATGAAAAACTGTTTTTT,CASSSVATNEKLFF
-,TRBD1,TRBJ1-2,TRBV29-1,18,TGCAGCGTTGAAGCCTGGGGACAGGGGGCCATATTTAACTATGGCTACACCTTC,CSVEAWGQGAIFNYGYTF
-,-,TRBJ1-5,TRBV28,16,TGTGCCAGCAACTCGCGGGGTCAGGACCTAAATCAGCCCCAGCATTTT,CASNSRGQDLNQPQHF
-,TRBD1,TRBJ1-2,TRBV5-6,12,TGTGCCAGCACAGGGACAGTGAGTGGCTACACCTTC,CASTGTVSGYTF
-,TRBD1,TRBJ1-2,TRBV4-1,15,TGCGCCAGCTCCCTGGGACAGCGGTTTGACTATGGCTACACCTTC,CASSLGQRFDYGYTF
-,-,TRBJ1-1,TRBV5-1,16,TGCGCCAGCAGCCTTCTCCCGACATTTGGGAACACTGAAGCTTTCTTT,CASSLLPTFGNTEAFF
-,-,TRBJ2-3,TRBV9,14,TGTGCCAGCAGCGTAGACGGGGGCACAGATACGCAGTATTTT,CASSVDGGTDTQYF
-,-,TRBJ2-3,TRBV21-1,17,TGTGCCAGCAGCAACTACCACGGGACAGGGAGGGAGGATACGCAGTATTTT,CASSNYHGTGREDTQYF
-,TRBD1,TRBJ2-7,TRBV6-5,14,TGTGCCAGCAGTCGGGGACAGGTGTCATACGAGCAGTACTTC,CASSRGQVSYEQYF
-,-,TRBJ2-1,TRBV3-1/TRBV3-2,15,TGTGCCGGATCTAGCGAGAGTAGTACCTACAATGAGCAGTTCTTC,CAGSSESSTYNEQFF
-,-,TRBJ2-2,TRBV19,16,TGTGCCAGTAGTATAGGTCGGACAGCGATGGCCGGGGAGCTGTTTTTT,CASSIGRTAMAGELFF
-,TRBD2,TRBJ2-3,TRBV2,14,TGTGCCAGCAGTGGGCGGGGGGGATTGAATACGCAGTATTTT,CASSGRGGLNTQYF
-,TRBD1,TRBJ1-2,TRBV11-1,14,TGTGCCAGCAGCCTGGGACAGGGAGGAGGTGGCTACACCTTC,CASSLGQGGGGYTF
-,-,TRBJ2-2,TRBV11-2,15,TGTGCCAGCAGCTTAATCAGGCGGGGAGGAGGGGAGCTGTTTTTT,CASSLIRRGGGELFF
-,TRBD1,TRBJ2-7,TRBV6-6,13,TGTGCCAGCAGCACCGGGACAGCCAACGAGCAGTACTTC,CASSTGTANEQYF
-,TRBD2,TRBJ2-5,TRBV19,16,TGTGCCAGTAAGGGCGGGCGGGGGGCTTTCCAAGAGACCCAGTACTTC,CASKGGRGAFQETQYF
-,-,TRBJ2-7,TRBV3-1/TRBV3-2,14,TGTGCCAGCAGCCAACACTATCCGTCCTACGAGCAGTACTTC,CASSQHYPSYEQYF